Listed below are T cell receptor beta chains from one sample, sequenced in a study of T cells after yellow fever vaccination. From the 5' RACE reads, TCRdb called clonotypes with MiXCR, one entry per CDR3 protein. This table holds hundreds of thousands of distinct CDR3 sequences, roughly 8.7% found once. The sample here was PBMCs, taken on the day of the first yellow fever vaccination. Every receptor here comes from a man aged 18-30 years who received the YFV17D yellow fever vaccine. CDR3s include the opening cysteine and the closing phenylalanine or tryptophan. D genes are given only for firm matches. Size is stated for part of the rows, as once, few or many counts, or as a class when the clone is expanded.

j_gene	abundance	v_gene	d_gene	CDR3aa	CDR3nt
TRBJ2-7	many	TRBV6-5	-	CASSYRAVLPYEQYF	TGTGCCAGCAGTTATCGGGCAGTACTCCCCTACGAGCAGTACTTC
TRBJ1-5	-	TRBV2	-	CASCTDLNQPQHF	TGTGCCAGCTGCACAGACCTCAATCAGCCCCAGCATTTT
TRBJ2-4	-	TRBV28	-	CASSPFRGLWNIQYF	TGTGCCAGCAGTCCCTTCCGGGGTTTATGGAACATTCAGTACTTC
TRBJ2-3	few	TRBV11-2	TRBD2	CASSTPGTAGGTSTDTQYF	TGTGCCAGCTCCACCCCCGGGACAGCGGGGGGGACTAGCACAGATACGCAGTATTTT
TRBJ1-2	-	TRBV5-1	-	CASSLLAGVDGYTF	TGCGCCAGCAGCTTGTTGGCAGGGGTGGATGGCTACACCTTC
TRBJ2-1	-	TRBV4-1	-	CASSQIGQGGGNEQFF	TGCGCCAGCAGCCAAATCGGACAGGGCGGGGGGAATGAGCAGTTCTTC
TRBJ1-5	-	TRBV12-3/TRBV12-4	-	CASSFGQNSNQPQHF	TGTGCCAGCAGTTTCGGACAGAATAGCAATCAGCCCCAGCATTTT
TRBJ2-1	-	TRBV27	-	CASRTRYNEQLF	TGTGCCAGCAGGACCAGGTACAATGAGCAGCTCTTC
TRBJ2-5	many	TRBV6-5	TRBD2	CASSYSMRGVQETQYF	TGTGCCAGCAGTTACTCGATGCGGGGGGTCCAAGAGACCCAGTACTTC
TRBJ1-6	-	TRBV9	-	CASSGTTEPDNSPLHF	TGTGCCAGCAGCGGAACGACAGAACCCGATAATTCACCCCTCCACTTT
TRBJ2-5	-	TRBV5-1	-	CASSVAQGQETQYF	TGCGCCAGCAGCGTAGCTCAGGGGCAAGAGACCCAGTACTTC
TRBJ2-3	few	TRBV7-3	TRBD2	CASSFGTSGGTTDTQYF	TGTGCCAGCAGCTTCGGGACTAGCGGGGGGACCACAGATACGCAGTATTTT
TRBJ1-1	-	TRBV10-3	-	CAISESNGRNTEAFF	TGTGCCATCAGTGAGTCGAACGGCAGGAACACTGAAGCTTTCTTT
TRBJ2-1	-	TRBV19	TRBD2	CASSMTAGGQFF	TGTGCCAGTAGTATGACTGCGGGGGGGCAGTTCTTC
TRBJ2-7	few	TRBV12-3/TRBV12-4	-	CASSLAYGGIYEQYF	TGTGCCAGCAGTTTAGCGTATGGAGGGATCTACGAGCAGTACTTC
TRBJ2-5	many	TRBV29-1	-	CSVTRVRETQYF	TGCAGCGTTACGAGGGTGAGAGAGACCCAGTACTTC
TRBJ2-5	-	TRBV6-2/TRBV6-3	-	CASSWGTRPETQYF	TGTGCCAGCAGTTGGGGGACCCGACCGGAGACCCAGTACTTC
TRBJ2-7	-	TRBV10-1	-	CASSEFPGSSYEQYF	TGCGCCAGCAGTGAGTTCCCAGGGAGCTCCTACGAGCAGTACTTC
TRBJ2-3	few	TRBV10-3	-	CAISEDPRAGGTQYF	TGTGCCATCAGTGAGGACCCTAGGGCCGGCGGTACGCAGTATTTT